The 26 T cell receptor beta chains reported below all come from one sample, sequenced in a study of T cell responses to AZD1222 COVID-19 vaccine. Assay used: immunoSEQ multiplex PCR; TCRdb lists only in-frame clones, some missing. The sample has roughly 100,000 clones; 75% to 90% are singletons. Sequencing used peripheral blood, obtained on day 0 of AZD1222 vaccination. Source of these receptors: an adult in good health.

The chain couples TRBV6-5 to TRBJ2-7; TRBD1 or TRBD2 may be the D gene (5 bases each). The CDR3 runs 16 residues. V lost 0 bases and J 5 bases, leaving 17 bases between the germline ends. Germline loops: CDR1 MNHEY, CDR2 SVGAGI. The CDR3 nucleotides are TGTGCCAGCAGTTACTCGCACTGGGGGTCGGACGACGAGCAGTACTTC. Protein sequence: CASSYSHWGSDDEQYF.

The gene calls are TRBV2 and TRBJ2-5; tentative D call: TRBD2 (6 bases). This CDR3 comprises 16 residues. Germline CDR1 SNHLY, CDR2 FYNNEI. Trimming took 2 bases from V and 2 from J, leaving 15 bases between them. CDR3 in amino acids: CASSEWRDGGQETQYF. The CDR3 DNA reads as TGTGCCAGCAGTGAATGGCGGGACGGAGGGCAAGAGACCCAGTACTTC.

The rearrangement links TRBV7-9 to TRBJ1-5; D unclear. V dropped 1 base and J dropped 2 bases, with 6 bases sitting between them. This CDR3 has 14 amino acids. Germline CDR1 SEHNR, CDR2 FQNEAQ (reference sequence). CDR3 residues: CASSLGGGNQPQHF. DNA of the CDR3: TGTGCCAGCAGCTTAGGCGGGGGCAATCAGCCCCAGCATTTT.

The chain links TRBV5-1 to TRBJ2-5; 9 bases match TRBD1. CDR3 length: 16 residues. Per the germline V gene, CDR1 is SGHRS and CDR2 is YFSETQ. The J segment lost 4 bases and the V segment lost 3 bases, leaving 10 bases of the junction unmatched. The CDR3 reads CASSWGFTGGAETQYF. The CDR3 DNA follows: TGCGCCAGCAGCTGGGGATTTACAGGGGGCGCAGAGACCCAGTACTTC.

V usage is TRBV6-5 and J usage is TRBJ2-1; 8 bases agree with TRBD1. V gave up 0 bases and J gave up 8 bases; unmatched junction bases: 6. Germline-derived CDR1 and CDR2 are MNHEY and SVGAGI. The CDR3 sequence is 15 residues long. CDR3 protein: CASSYSTQGAYEQFF. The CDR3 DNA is TGTGCCAGCAGTTACTCAACTCAGGGGGCCTATGAGCAGTTCTTC.

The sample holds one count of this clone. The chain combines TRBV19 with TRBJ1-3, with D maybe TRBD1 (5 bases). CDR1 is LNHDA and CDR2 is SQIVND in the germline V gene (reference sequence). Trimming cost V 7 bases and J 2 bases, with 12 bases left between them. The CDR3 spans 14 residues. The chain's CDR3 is CASNEGIAGNTIYF. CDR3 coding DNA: TGTGCCAGTAACGAGGGGATAGCTGGAAACACCATATATTTT.

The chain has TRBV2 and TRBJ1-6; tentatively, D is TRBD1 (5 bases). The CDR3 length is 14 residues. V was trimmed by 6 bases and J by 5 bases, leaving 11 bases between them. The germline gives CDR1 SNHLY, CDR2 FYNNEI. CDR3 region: CASRRGLDNSPLHF. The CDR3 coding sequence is TGTGCCAGCAGGAGGGGTTTAGATAATTCACCCCTCCACTTT.

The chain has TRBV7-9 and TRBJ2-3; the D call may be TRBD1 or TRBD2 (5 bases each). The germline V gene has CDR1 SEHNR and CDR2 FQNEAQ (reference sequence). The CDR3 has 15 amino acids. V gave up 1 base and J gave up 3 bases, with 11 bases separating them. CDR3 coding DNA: TGTGCCAGCAGCTTAGTCCAGGGAGTAACAGATACGCAGTATTTT. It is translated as CASSLVQGVTDTQYF.

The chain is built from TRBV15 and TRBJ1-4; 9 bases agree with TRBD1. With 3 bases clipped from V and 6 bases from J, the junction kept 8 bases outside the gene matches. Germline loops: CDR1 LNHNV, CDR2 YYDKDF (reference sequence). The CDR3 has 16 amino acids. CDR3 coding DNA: TGTGCCACCAGCAGTCGCCGGGACAGGGTTCATGAAAAACTGTTTTTT. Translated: CATSSRRDRVHEKLFF.

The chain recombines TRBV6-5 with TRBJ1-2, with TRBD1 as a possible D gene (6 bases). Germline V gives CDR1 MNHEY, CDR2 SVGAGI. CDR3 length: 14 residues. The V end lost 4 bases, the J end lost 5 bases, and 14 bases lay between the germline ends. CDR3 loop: CASSSLQGEYGYTF. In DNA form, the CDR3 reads TGTGCCAGCAGTTCCTTACAGGGAGAGTATGGCTACACCTTC.

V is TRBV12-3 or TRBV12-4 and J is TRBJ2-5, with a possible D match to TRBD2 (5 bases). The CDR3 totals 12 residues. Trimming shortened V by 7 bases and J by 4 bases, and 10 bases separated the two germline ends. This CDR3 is CASTIGRETQYF. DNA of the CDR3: TGTGCCAGCACCATTGGGAGAGAGACCCAGTACTTC.

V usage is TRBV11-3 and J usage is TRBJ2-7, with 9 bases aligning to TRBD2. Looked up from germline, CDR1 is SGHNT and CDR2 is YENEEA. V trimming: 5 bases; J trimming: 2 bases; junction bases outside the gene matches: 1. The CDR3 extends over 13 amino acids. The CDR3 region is CASSAGGPYEQYF. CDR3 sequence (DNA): TGTGCCAGCAGCGCGGGGGGGCCCTACGAGCAGTACTTC.

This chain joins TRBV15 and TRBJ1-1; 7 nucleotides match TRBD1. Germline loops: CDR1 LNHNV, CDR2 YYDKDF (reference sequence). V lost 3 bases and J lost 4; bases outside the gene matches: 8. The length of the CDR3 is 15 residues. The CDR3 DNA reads TGTGCCACCAGCAGGCCGACAGGGTGGGCCACTGAAGCTTTCTTT. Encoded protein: CATSRPTGWATEAFF.

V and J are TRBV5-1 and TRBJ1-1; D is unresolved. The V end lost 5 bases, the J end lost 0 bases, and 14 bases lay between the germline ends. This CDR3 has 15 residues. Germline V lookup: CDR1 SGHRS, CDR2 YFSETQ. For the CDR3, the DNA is TGCGCCAGCAGAGAGGGCGGCCCCATGAACACTGAAGCTTTCTTT. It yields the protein CASREGGPMNTEAFF.

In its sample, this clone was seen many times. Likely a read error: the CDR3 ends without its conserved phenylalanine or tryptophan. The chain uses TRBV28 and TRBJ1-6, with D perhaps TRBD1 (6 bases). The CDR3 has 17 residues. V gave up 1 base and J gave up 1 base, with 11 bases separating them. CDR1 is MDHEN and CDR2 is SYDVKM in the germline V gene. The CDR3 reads CASSLYRGASYNSPLHL. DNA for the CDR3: TGTGCCAGCAGTTTATACCGGGGGGCATCCTATAATTCACCCCTCCACCTT.

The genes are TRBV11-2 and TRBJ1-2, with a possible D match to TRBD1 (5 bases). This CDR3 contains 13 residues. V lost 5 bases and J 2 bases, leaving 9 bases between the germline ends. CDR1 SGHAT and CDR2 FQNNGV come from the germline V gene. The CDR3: CASSPDTNYGYTF. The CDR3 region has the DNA TGTGCCAGCAGCCCGGACACCAACTATGGCTACACCTTC.

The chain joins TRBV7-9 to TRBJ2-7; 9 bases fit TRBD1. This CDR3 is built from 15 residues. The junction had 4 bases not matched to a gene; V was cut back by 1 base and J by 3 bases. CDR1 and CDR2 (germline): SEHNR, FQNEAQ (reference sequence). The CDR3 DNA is TGTGCCAGCAGCTTAGGGGACAGGGTCCTCTACGAGCAGTACTTC. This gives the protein CASSLGDRVLYEQYF.

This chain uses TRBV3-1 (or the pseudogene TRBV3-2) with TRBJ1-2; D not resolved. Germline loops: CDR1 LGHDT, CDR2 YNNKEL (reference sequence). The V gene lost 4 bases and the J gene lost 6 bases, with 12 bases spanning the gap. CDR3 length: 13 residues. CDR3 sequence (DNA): TGTGCCAGCAGCCCTCTTTATACAGATGGCTACACCTTC. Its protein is CASSPLYTDGYTF.

CDR3 DNA sequence: TGTGCCAGTAGACTAATAGCGGGGCCCGATACGCAGTATTTT. Translation: CASRLIAGPDTQYF. The chain couples TRBV19 to TRBJ2-3; 8 nucleotides line up with TRBD2. Germline loops: CDR1 LNHDA, CDR2 SQIVND (reference sequence). The CDR3 is 14 amino acids. Trimming at V came to 6 bases and at J to 6 bases, leaving 8 bases not matched to a gene.

DNA for the CDR3: TGTGCCAGTAGTACGACGAACACCGGGGAGCTGTTTTTT. It codes for CASSTTNTGELFF. The V call is TRBV19, the J call TRBJ2-2; D not resolved. V lost 4 bases to trimming and J lost 0 bases, with 3 bases between them. CDR1 and CDR2 from the germline V gene are LNHDA and SQIVND (reference sequence). The CDR3 is 13 residues long.

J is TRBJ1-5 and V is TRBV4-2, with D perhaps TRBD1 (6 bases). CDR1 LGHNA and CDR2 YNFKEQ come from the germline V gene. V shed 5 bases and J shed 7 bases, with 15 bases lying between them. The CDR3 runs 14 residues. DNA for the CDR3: TGTGCCAGCAGCAGGGCAGGGGAAGGCCAGCCCCAGCATTTT. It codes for CASSRAGEGQPQHF.

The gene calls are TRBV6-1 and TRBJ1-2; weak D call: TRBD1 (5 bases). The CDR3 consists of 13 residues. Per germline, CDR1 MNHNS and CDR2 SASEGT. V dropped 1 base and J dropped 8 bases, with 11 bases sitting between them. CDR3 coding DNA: TGTGCCAGCAGTGAAGTGGGGGGATGGGGCTACACCTTC. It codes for CASSEVGGWGYTF.

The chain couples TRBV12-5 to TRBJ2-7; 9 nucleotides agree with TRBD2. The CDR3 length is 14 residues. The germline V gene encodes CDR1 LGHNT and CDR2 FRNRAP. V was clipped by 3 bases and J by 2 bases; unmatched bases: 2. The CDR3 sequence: CASGLAGGAYEQYF. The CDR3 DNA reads TGTGCTAGTGGTTTAGCGGGGGGCGCCTACGAGCAGTACTTC.

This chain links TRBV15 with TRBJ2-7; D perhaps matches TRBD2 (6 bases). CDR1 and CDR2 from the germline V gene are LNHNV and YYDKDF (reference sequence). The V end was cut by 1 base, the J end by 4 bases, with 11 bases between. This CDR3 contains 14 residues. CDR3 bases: TGTGCCACCAGCAGAGGAGGGACTGAATACGAGCAGTACTTC. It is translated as CATSRGGTEYEQYF.

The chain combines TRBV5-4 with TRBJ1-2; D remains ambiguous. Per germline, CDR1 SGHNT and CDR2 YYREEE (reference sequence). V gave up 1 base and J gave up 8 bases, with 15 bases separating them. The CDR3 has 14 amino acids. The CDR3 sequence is CASSLSRESWGYTF. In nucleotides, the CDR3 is TGTGCCAGCAGCTTGTCTCGGGAAAGTTGGGGCTACACCTTC.

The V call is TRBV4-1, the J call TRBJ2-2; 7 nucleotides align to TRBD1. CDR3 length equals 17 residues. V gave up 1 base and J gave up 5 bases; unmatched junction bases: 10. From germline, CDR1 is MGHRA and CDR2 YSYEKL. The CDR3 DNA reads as TGCGCCAGCAGCCAAGTCCCGACAGGGATGGGGACCGGGGAGCTGTTTTTT. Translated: CASSQVPTGMGTGELFF.